Listed below are T cell receptor beta chains from one sample, sequenced in a study of T cell changes during pregnancy in multiple sclerosis. Libraries were prepared by immunoSEQ multiplex PCR; TCRdb keeps only in-frame clonotypes and omits some of them. This table holds under 45,000 clones, 90% to 95% found once. The source material was CD4+ T cells from peripheral blood mononuclear cells, sampled after pregnancy. The receptors derive from a female donor with multiple sclerosis, enrolled in a pregnancy study. Both conserved end residues are part of each CDR3. D genes are given only for firm matches. Clone size is shown for a subset of rows, as once, few, many or a class of expanded clone.

D,size,V,J,length,DNA,CDR3
NA,NA,TRBV4-1,TRBJ2-5,15,TGCGCCAGCAGCTACGGAGTGATGGGCCAAGAGACCCAGTACTTC,CASSYGVMGQETQYF
NA,NA,TRBV4-1,TRBJ1-2,17,TGCGCCAGCAGCCAAGACCGTCACAGCGGGCCAGCTCCGGGCTACACCTTC,CASSQDRHSGPAPGYTF
NA,NA,TRBV18,TRBJ1-1,13,TGTGCCAGCTCACCACCCGTGAACACTGAAGCTTTCTTT,CASSPPVNTEAFF
NA,NA,TRBV7-3,TRBJ2-3,13,TGTGCCAGCAGCTTACCAGGCACAGATACGCAGTATTTT,CASSLPGTDTQYF
TRBD1,NA,TRBV18,TRBJ1-5,19,TGTGCCAGCTCACCTGATCCGGGACAGGGTGTCATGAGCAATCAGCCCCAGCATTTT,CASSPDPGQGVMSNQPQHF
TRBD2,NA,TRBV2,TRBJ2-1,15,TGTGCCAGCAGTCGTTTAACTAGCGGGGTGAATGAGCAGTTCTTC,CASSRLTSGVNEQFF
TRBD2,NA,TRBV4-1,TRBJ2-3,16,TGCGCCAGCAGCCAAGGGGTAGCGGGGCCCCCAGATACGCAGTATTTT,CASSQGVAGPPDTQYF
NA,NA,TRBV7-6,TRBJ2-3,12,TGTGCCAGCAGCTTATCCGGGAGTAAGCAGTATTTT,CASSLSGSKQYF
NA,NA,TRBV5-1,TRBJ1-1,14,TGCGCCAGCAGCTTGGAGGCAGGGATCCCTGAAGCTTTCTTT,CASSLEAGIPEAFF
TRBD1,NA,TRBV4-1,TRBJ1-1,16,TGCGCCAGCAGCCAAGATGGGGACAGGATAGGGACTGAAGCTTTCTTT,CASSQDGDRIGTEAFF
TRBD2,NA,TRBV11-2,TRBJ2-4,18,TGTGCCAGCAGCTCCTACAAAAGACTAGCGGGGGTAAAAAACATTCAGTACTTC,CASSSYKRLAGVKNIQYF
NA,NA,TRBV11-2,TRBJ2-5,13,TGTGCCAGCAGCCGGTCCACGGGGGAGACCCAGTACTTC,CASSRSTGETQYF
NA,once,TRBV5-6,TRBJ2-7,14,TGTGCCAGCAGCCATGACAGGTCTACGTACGAGCAGTACTTC,CASSHDRSTYEQYF
TRBD1,NA,TRBV19,TRBJ1-1,15,TGTGCCAGTAGTATAGCCGCGGACAGGGTCACTGAAGCTTTCTTT,CASSIAADRVTEAFF
NA,NA,TRBV2,TRBJ1-1,15,TGTGCCAGCAGTAGGACAGCCGTTTTTAACACTGAAGCTTTCTTT,CASSRTAVFNTEAFF
TRBD2,NA,TRBV5-1,TRBJ2-3,17,TGCGCCAGCAGCTTGGCCTGGCTAGCGGGGGTCACAGATACGCAGTATTTT,CASSLAWLAGVTDTQYF
TRBD1,NA,TRBV6-1,TRBJ1-5,18,TGTGCCAGCAGTGAAGGGACAGGGGGTAACGTGGGCAATCAGCCCCAGCATTTT,CASSEGTGGNVGNQPQHF
TRBD1,NA,TRBV18,TRBJ1-6,15,TGTGCCAGCTCACCCGAGGACAGGGATAATTCACCCCTCCACTTT,CASSPEDRDNSPLHF
TRBD1,NA,TRBV10-3,TRBJ1-5,15,TGTGCCTCTGCGCGACAGGGGGCTGGCAATCAGCCCCAGCATTTT,CASARQGAGNQPQHF
NA,NA,TRBV19,TRBJ1-3,14,TGTGCCAGTAGCTCTGACAGGACTGGAAACACCATATATTTT,CASSSDRTGNTIYF
NA,NA,TRBV9,TRBJ2-7,13,TGTGCCAGCAGCGTAGGGTCGTTCGGCGAGCAGTACTTC,CASSVGSFGEQYF
NA,once,TRBV18,TRBJ2-5,14,TGTGCCAGCTCACCAGAGGCTGCCCAAGAGACCCAGTACTTC,CASSPEAAQETQYF
TRBD1,NA,TRBV5-8,TRBJ1-1,14,TGTGCCAGCAGCCCCGACAGGGTACGGACTGAAGCTTTCTTT,CASSPDRVRTEAFF
NA,NA,TRBV7-9,TRBJ2-2,15,TGTGCCAGCAGCACAACGGGGGTGAACACCGGGGAGCTGTTTTTT,CASSTTGVNTGELFF
TRBD1,NA,TRBV4-1,TRBJ1-4,15,TGCGCCAGCAGCCCCGTCGGGACAGTTAATGAAAAACTGTTTTTT,CASSPVGTVNEKLFF
TRBD1,once,TRBV5-1,TRBJ1-4,14,TGCGCCAGCAGCTTCACAGGGGTAGATGAAAAACTGTTTTTT,CASSFTGVDEKLFF
NA,NA,TRBV6-5,TRBJ1-6,14,TGTGCCAGCACCCGCGGCCACCATAATTCACCCCTCCACTTT,CASTRGHHNSPLHF
NA,NA,TRBV19,TRBJ1-5,12,TGTGCCAGTCGACAAAGCAATCAGCCCCAGCATTTT,CASRQSNQPQHF
TRBD1,NA,TRBV4-1,TRBJ1-1,16,TGCGCCAGCAGCCTTGGACAGGGGGGACTAAACACTGAAGCTTTCTTT,CASSLGQGGLNTEAFF
TRBD1,few,TRBV28,TRBJ1-5,13,TGTGCCAGCCAGGACAGGGGTAATCAGCCCCAGCATTTT,CASQDRGNQPQHF
TRBD1,NA,TRBV5-1,TRBJ2-7,14,TGCGCCAGCAGCTTGGACAGGGGCTCCTACGAGCAGTACTTC,CASSLDRGSYEQYF
NA,NA,TRBV5-6,TRBJ1-3,18,TGTGCCAGCAGCTTGTTCGGTCAGGGGCTCATCTCTGGAAACACCATATATTTT,CASSLFGQGLISGNTIYF
TRBD1,NA,TRBV4-1,TRBJ1-1,16,TGCGCCAGCAGCCAAAGGGACAGGGGAACGGGGACTGAAGCTTTCTTT,CASSQRDRGTGTEAFF
NA,NA,TRBV30,TRBJ1-6,18,TGTGCCTGGAGATCGGGGTCTCCTAGGTTCGCCTATAATTCACCCCTCCACTTT,CAWRSGSPRFAYNSPLHF
TRBD2,NA,TRBV4-2,TRBJ2-1,18,TGTGCCAGCAGCCAAGGTTTCCTGGGGGCGGGGGGTGTGGATGAGCAGTTCTTC,CASSQGFLGAGGVDEQFF
NA,NA,TRBV6-5,TRBJ1-1,14,TGTGCCTCTGAGGCCGGGGGGCTCGACACTGAAGCTTTCTTT,CASEAGGLDTEAFF
NA,NA,TRBV12-5,TRBJ2-2,15,TGTGCTAGTGGTTTGTCTAGCCGGAACACCGGGGAGCTGTTTTTT,CASGLSSRNTGELFF
NA,NA,TRBV4-1,TRBJ1-4,14,TGCGCCAGCAGCGTACAGGGTACGAATGAAAAACTGTTTTTT,CASSVQGTNEKLFF
TRBD1,NA,TRBV14,TRBJ2-1,18,TGTGCCAGCAGCCTGAACCTGCACAGGGGGCCGAGTGTCGATGAGCAGTTCTTC,CASSLNLHRGPSVDEQFF
NA,NA,TRBV5-8,TRBJ1-2,14,TGTGCCAGCAGCTTGGATCTGCTCTCGGGGGGCTACACCTTC,CASSLDLLSGGYTF
NA,NA,TRBV4-1,TRBJ1-2,15,TGCGCCAGCAGCCACCGAGAAGGGGTCCTAGATGGCTACACCTTC,CASSHREGVLDGYTF
NA,NA,TRBV14,TRBJ2-7,15,TGTGCCAGCAGCCAAGAGGCCACGAACGCCTACGAGCAGTACTTC,CASSQEATNAYEQYF
TRBD2,NA,TRBV5-6,TRBJ2-5,16,TGTGCCAGCAGATCGACCGGGACTAGCGCGTTAGAGACCCAGTACTTC,CASRSTGTSALETQYF